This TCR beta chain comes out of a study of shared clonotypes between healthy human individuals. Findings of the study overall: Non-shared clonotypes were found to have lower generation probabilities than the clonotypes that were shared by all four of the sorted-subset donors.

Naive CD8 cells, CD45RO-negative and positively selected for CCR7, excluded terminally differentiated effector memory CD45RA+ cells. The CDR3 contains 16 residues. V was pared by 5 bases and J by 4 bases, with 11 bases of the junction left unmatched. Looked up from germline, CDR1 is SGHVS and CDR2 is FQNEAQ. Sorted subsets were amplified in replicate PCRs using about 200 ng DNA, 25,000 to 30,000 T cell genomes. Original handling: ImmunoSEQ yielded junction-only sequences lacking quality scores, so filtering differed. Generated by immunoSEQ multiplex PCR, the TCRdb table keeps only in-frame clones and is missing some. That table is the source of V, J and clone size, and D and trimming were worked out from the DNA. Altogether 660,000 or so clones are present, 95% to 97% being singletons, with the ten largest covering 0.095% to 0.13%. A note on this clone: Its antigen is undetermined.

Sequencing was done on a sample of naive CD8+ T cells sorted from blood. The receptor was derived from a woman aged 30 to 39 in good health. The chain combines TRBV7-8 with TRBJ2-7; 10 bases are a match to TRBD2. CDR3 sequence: CASSVNTGLAVYEQYF. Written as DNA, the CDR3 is TGTGCCAGCAGCGTGAACACCGGACTAGCGGTTTACGAGCAGTACTTC.